This TCR beta chain was captured by sequencing in a study of cytomegalovirus exposure and HLA in healthy donors. The overall study: HLA-typed donors were the source of 82 million or so unique TCRs, which an early data release held.

Points from the study as a whole: According to reports, the classifier identified cytomegalovirus status with high specificity and sensitivity.

The CDR3 contains 10 residues. CDR1 is SQVTM, CDR2 ANQGSEA, per germline. V dropped 7 bases and J dropped 7 bases, with 10 bases sitting between them. To note about this clone: Antigen specificity is unknown.

60 Vbeta and 13 Jbeta primers were used in PCR. Method: immunoSEQ multiplex PCR; TCRdb's copy keeps in-frame clones and lacks some. The sample lists some 130,000 clones; 70% were seen once. The J gene is TRBJ2-5, the V gene TRBV29-1; D gene ambiguous. The sample consisted of PBMCs. The receptor was isolated from a woman between 55 and 75 years old in good health and CMV-seropositive. CDR3: CSAGRGTQYF. The CDR3 DNA is TGCAGCGCGGGTCGTGGGACCCAGTACTTC. Looking up the rest from reference TRBV29-1 and TRBJ2-5 gives the full variable domain: SAVISQKPSRDICQRGTSLTIQCQVDSQVTMMFWYRQQPGQSLTLIATANQGSEATYESGFVIDKFPISRPNLTFSTLTVSNMSPEDSSIYLCSAGRGTQYFGPGTRLLVL.